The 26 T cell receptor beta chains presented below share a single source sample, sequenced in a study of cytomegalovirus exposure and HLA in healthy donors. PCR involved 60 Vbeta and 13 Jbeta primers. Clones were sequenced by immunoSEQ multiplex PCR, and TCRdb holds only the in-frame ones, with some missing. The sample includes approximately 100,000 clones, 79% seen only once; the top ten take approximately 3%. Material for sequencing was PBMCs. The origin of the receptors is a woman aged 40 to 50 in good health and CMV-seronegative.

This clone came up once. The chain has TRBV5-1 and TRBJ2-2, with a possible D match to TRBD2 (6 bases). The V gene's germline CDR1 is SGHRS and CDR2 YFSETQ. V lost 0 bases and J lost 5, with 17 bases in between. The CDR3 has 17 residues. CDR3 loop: CASSLAVQTGETGELFF. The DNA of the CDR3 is TGCGCCAGCAGCTTGGCCGTGCAAACGGGAGAGACCGGGGAGCTGTTTTTT.

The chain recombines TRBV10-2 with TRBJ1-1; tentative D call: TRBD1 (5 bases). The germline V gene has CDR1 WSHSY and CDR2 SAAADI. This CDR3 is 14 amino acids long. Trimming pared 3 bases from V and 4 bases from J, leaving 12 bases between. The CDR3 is CASSDSSGGTEAFF. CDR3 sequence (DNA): TGCGCCAGCAGTGATTCCTCGGGGGGCACTGAAGCTTTCTTT.

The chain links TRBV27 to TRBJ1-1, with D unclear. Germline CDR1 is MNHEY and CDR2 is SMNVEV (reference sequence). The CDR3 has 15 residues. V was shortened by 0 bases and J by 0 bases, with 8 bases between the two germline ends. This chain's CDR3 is CASSLSPAVNTEAFF. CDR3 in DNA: TGTGCCAGCAGTTTATCACCAGCGGTGAACACTGAAGCTTTCTTT.

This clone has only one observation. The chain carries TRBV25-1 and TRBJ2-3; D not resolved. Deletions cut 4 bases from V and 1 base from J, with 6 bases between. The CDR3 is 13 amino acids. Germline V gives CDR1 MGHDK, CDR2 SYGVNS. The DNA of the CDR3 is TGTGCCAGCAGTGGCTCGGGCACAGATACGCAGTATTTT. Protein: CASSGSGTDTQYF.

CDR3 sequence reads: CASSSGLAGGRAETQYF. Written as DNA, the CDR3 is TGTGCCAGCAGCTCCGGACTAGCGGGGGGGCGGGCGGAGACCCAGTACTTC. The chain has TRBV7-2 and TRBJ2-5, with 15 bases aligning to TRBD2. V lost 4 bases and J lost 5; bases outside the gene matches: 8. Germline CDR1 and CDR2: SGHTA and FQGNSA. The CDR3 consists of 17 residues.

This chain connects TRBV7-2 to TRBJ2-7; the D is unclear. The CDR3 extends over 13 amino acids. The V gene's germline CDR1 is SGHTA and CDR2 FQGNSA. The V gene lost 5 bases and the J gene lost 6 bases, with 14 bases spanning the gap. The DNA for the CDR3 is TGTGCCAGCAGCGTCAACTACCCCTCCGAGCAGTACTTC. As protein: CASSVNYPSEQYF.

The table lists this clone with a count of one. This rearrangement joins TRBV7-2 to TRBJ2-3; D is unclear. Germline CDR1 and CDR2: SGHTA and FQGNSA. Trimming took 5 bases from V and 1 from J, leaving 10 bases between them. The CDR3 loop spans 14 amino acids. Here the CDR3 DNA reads TGTGCCAGCAGCCCAGTTCGGGGCACAGATACGCAGTATTTT. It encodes CASSPVRGTDTQYF.

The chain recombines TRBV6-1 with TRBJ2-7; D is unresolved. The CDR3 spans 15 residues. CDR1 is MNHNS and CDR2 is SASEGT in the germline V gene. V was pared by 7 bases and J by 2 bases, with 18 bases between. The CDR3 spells CASKLGPLEPYEQYF. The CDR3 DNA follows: TGTGCCAGCAAGTTGGGCCCCCTCGAGCCCTACGAGCAGTACTTC.

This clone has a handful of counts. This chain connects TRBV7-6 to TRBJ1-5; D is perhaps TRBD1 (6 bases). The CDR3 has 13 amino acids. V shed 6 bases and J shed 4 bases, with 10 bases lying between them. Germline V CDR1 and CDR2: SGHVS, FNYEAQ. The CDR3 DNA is TGTGCCAGCAGTTACGGACAGAATCAGCCCCAGCATTTT. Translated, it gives CASSYGQNQPQHF.

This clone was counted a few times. The CDR3 protein is CATRGLRTEAFF. The CDR3 DNA reads TGTGCCACCCGGGGACTTCGTACTGAAGCTTTCTTT. V usage is TRBV28 and J usage is TRBJ1-1; a possible D gene is TRBD1 (5 bases). V was trimmed by 10 bases and J by 5 bases, leaving 14 bases between them. The germline V gene has CDR1 MDHEN and CDR2 SYDVKM. This CDR3 has 12 residues. Supplemented by reference TRBV28 and TRBJ1-1, the full variable domain reads DVKVTQSSRYLVKRTGEKVFLECVQDMDHENMFWYRQDPGLGLRLIYFSYDVKMKEKGDIPEGYSVSREKKERFSLILESASTNQTSMYLCATRGLRTEAFFGQGTRLTVV.

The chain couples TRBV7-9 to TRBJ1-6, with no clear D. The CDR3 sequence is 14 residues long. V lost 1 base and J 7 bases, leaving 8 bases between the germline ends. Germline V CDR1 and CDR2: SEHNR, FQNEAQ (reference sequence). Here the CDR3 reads CASSLDSLNSPLHF. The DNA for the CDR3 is TGTGCCAGCAGCTTAGACAGTCTGAATTCACCCCTCCACTTT. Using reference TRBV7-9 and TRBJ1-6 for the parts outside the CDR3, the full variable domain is DTGVSQNPRHKITKRGQNVTFRCDPISEHNRLYWYRQTLGQGPEFLTYFQNEAQLEKSRLLSDRFSAERPKGSFSTLEIQRTEQGDSAMYLCASSLDSLNSPLHFGNGTRLTVT.

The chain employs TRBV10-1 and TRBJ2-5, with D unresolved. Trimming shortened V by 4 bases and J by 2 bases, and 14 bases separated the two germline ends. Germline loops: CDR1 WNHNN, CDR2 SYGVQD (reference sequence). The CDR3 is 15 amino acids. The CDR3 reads CASSGGGLLQETQYF. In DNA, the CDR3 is TGCGCCAGCAGTGGAGGCGGATTGCTTCAAGAGACCCAGTACTTC.

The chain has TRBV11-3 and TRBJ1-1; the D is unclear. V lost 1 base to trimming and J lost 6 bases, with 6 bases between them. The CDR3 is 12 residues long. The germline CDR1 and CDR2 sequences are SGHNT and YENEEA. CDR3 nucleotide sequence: TGTGCCAGCAGCTTAGGAGAAGCTGAAGCTTTCTTT. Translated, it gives CASSLGEAEAFF.

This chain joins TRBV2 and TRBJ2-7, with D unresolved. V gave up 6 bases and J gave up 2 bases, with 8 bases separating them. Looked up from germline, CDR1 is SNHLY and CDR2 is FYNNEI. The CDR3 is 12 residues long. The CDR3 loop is CASSLYTYEQYF. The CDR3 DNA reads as TGTGCCAGCAGCCTTTACACCTACGAGCAGTACTTC.

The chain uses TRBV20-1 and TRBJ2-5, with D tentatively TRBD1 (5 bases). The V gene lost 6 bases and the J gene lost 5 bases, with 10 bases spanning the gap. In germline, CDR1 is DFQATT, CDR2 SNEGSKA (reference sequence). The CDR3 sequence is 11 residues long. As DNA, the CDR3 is TGCAGTGCGACAGCCGTGGAGACCCAGTACTTC. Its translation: CSATAVETQYF.

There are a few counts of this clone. CDR3 loop: CAIPLKGQGNYGYTF. The CDR3 DNA follows: TGTGCCATCCCCCTAAAGGGACAGGGGAACTATGGCTACACCTTC. J is TRBJ1-2 and V is TRBV28, with 10 bases that match TRBD1. V shed 10 bases and J 2 bases; nucleotides not matched to a gene: 10. CDR1 and CDR2 from the germline V gene are MDHEN and SYDVKM. The CDR3 runs 15 residues.

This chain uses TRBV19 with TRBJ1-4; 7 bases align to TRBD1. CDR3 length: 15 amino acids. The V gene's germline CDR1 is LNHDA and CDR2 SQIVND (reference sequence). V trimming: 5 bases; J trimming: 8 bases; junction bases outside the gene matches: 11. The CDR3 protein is CASSVRQGGEEKLFF. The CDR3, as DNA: TGTGCCAGTAGTGTACGACAGGGAGGTGAAGAAAAACTGTTTTTT.

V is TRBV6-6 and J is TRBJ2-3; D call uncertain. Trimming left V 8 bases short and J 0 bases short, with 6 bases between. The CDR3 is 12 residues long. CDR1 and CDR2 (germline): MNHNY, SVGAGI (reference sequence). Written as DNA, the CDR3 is TGTGCCAGCTCCCCAAGCACAGATACGCAGTATTTT. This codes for CASSPSTDTQYF.

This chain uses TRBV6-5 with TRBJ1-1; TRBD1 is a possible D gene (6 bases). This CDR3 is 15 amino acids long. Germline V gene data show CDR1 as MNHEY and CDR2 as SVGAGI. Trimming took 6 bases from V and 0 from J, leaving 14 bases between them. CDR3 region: CASRPKQGLNTEAFF. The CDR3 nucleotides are TGTGCCAGCAGACCAAAACAGGGTTTGAACACTGAAGCTTTCTTT.

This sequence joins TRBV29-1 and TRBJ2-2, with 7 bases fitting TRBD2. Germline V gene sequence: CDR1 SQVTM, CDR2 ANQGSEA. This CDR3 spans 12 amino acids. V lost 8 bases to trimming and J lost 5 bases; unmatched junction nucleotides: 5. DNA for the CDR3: TGCAGCCTCCGACTAGCAACCGGGGAGCTGTTTTTT. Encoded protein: CSLRLATGELFF.

The CDR3 protein is CASSSITGGIGEAFF. In DNA, the CDR3 is TGTGCCAGCAGCTCGATTACAGGGGGTATAGGTGAAGCTTTCTTT. The V call is TRBV6-5, the J call TRBJ1-1; 8 positions agree with TRBD1. Per germline, CDR1 MNHEY and CDR2 SVGAGI. Trimming cost V 6 bases and J 7 bases; bases outside gene matches: 13. The CDR3 loop spans 15 amino acids.

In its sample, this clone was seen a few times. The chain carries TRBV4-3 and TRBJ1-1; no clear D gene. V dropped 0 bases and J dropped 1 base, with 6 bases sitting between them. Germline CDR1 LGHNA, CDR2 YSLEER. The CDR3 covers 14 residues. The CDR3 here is CASSQDRGNTEAFF. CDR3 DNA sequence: TGCGCCAGCAGCCAAGATAGAGGGAACACTGAAGCTTTCTTT.

CDR3 amino acids: CASSLGPPGTGNTIYF. The CDR3 DNA reads TGCGCCAGCAGCTTGGGGCCCCCAGGGACTGGAAACACCATATATTTT. The rearrangement uses TRBV5-1 and TRBJ1-3, with D tentatively TRBD1 (5 bases). The CDR3 is 16 residues long. V lost 0 bases and J 2 bases, leaving 12 bases between the germline ends. Germline CDR1 SGHRS, CDR2 YFSETQ.

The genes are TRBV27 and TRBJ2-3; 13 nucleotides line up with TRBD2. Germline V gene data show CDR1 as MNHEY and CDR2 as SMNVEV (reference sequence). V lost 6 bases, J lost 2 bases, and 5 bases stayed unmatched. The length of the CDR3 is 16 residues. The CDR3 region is CASRGTSGVNTDTQYF. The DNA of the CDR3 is TGTGCCAGCAGGGGGACTAGCGGGGTAAACACAGATACGCAGTATTTT.

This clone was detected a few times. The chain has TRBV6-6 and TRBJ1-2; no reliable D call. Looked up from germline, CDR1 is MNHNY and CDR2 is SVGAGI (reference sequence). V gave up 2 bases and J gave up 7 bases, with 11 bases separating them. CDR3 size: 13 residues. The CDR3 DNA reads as TGTGCCAGCAGTTACGAGGGTAGGGTTGGCTACACCTTC. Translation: CASSYEGRVGYTF.

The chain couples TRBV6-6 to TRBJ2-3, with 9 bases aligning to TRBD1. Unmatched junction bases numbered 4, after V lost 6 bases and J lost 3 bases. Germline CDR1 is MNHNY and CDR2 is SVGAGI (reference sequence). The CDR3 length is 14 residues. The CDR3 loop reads CASRPGQGTDTQYF. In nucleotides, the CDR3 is TGTGCCAGCAGGCCTGGACAGGGGACAGATACGCAGTATTTT.